Given below is one T cell receptor (beta chain) in context. The protocol was immunoSEQ multiplex PCR, while the TCRdb copy is restricted to in-frame clones and leaves out a portion. Among around 10,000 clones listed, around nine tenths were seen once. This sample stems from a study of T cell changes during pregnancy in multiple sclerosis. V was shortened by 6 bases and J by 9 bases, with 15 bases between the two germline ends. Germline V CDR1 and CDR2: SGHNT, YENEEA. The CDR3 extends over 13 amino acids. This sequence originates from a female donor in good health, enrolled as a control in a pregnancy study. The chain uses TRBV11-3 and TRBJ2-1; D is possibly TRBD2 (5 bases). The source material was CD8+ T cells from peripheral blood mononuclear cells, sampled in the first trimester of pregnancy. DNA of the CDR3: TGTGCCAGCAGAAATCGGGGTGGGAGTGAGCAGTTCTTC. Amino acid sequence: CASRNRGGSEQFF.